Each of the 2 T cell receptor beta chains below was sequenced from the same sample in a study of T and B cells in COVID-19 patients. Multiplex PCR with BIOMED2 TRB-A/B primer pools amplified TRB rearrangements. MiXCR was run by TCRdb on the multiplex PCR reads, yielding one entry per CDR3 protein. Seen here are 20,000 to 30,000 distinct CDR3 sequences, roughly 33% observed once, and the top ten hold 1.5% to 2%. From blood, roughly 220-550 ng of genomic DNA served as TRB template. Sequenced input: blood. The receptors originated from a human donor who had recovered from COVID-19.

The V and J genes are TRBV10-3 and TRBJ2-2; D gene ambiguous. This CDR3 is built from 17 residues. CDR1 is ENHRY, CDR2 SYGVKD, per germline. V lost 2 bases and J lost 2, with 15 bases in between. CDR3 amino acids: CAISEVAETLNTGELFF. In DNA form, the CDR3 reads TGTGCCATCAGTGAGGTGGCGGAGACACTCAACACCGGGGAGCTGTTTTTT.

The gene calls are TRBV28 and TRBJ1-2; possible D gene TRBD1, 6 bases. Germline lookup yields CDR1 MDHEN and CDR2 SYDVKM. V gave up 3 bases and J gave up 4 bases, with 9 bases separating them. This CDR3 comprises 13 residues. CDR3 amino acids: CASSFEGVYGYTF. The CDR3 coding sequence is TGTGCCAGCAGTTTTGAGGGGGTCTATGGCTACACCTTC.